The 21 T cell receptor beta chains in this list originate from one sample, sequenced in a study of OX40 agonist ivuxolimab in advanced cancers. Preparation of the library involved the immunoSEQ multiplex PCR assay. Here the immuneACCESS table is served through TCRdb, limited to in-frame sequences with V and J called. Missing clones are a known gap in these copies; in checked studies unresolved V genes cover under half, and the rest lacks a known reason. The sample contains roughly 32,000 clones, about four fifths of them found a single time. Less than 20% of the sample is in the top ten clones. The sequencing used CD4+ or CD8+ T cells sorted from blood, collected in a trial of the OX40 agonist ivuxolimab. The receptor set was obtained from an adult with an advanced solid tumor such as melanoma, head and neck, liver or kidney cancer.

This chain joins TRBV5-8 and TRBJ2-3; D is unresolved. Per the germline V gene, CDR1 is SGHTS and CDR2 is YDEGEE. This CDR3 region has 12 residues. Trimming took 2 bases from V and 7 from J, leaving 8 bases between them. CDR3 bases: TGTGCCAGCAGCTTCCAACTTAATACGCAGTATTTT. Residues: CASSFQLNTQYF.

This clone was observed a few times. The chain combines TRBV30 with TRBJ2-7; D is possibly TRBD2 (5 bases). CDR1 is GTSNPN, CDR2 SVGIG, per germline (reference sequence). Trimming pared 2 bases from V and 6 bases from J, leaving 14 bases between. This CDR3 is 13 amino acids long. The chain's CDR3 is CAWSSRTFGEQYF. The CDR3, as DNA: TGTGCCTGGAGTTCCAGGACTTTCGGCGAGCAGTACTTC.

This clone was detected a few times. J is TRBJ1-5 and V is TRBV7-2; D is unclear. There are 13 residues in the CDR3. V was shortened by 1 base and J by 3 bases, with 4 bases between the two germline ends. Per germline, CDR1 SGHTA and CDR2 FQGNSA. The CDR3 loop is CASSLGHNQPQHF. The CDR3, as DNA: TGTGCCAGCAGCTTAGGGCACAATCAGCCCCAGCATTTT.

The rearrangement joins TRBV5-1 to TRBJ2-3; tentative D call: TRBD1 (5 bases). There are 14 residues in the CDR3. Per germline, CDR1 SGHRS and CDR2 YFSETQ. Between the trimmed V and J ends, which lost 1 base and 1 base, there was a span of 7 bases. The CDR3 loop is CASSLFRGTDTQYF. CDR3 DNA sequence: TGCGCCAGCAGCTTGTTCAGGGGCACAGATACGCAGTATTTT. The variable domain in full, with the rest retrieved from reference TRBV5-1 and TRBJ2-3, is KAGVTQTPRYLIKTRGQQVTLSCSPISGHRSVSWYQQTPGQGLQFLFEYFSETQRNKGNFPGRFSGRQFSNSRSEMNVSTLELGDSALYLCASSLFRGTDTQYFGPGTRLTVL.

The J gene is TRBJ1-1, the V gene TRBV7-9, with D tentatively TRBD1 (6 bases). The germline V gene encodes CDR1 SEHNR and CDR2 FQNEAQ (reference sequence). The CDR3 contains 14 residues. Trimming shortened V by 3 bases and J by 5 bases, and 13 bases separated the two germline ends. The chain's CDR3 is CASSLQQGVTEAFF. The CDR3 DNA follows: TGTGCCAGCAGCTTGCAACAGGGAGTTACTGAAGCTTTCTTT.

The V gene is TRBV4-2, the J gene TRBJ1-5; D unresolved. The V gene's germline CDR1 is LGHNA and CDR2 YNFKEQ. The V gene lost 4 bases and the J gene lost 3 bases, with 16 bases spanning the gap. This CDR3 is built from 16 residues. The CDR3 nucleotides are TGTGCCAGCAGCCTCGAAGTGTGGTTGGACAATCAGCCCCAGCATTTT. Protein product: CASSLEVWLDNQPQHF.

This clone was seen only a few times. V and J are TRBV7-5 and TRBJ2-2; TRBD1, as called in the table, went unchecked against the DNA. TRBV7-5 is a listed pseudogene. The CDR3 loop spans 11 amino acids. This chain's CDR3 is CVRGTGEELFF. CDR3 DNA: TGTGTCAGAGGCACAGGGGAGGAGCTGTTTTTT.

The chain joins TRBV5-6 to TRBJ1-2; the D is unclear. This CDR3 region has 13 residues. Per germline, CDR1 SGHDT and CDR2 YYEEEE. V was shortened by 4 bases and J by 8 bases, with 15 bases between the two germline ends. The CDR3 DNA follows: TGTGCCAGCAGCCCAGGTGTGGGAGGCGGCTACACCTTC. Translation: CASSPGVGGGYTF.

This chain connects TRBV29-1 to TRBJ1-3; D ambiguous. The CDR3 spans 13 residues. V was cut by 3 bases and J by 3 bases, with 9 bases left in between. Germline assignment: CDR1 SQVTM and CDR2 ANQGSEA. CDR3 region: CSVEDHNGNTIYF. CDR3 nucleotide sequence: TGCAGCGTTGAGGACCATAATGGAAACACCATATATTTT.

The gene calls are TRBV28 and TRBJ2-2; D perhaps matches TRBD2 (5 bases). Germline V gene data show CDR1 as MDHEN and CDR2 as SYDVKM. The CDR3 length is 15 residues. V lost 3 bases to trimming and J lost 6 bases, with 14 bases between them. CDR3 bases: TGTGCCAGCAGTTTGGTGGGCGGGTTGGCCGGGGAGCTGTTTTTT. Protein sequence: CASSLVGGLAGELFF.

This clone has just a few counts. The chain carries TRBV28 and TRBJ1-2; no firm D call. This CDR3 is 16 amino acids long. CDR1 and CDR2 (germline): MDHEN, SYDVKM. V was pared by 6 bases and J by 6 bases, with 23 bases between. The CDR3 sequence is CASSSQAGIGKDGYTF. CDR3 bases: TGTGCCAGCAGCTCCCAGGCCGGGATTGGTAAGGATGGCTACACCTTC.

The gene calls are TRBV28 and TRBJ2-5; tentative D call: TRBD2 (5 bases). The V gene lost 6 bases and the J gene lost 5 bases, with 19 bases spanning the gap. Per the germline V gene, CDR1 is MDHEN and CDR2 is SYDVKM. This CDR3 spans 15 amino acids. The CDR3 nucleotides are TGTGCCAGCAGCCCCAACAGCGGCTTTCAGGAGACCCAGTACTTC. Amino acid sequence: CASSPNSGFQETQYF.

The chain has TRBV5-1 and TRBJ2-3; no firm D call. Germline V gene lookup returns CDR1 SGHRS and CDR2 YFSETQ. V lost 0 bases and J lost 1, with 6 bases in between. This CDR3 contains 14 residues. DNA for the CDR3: TGCGCCAGCAGCTTGGCCAGCGGCACAGATACGCAGTATTTT. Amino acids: CASSLASGTDTQYF.

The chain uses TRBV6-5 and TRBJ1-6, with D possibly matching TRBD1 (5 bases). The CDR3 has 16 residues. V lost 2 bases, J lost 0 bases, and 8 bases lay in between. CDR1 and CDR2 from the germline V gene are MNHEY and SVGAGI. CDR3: CASSYKGSSYNSPLHF. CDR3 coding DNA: TGTGCCAGCAGTTACAAGGGGAGCTCCTATAATTCACCCCTCCACTTT.

CDR3 loop: CASSRLDGPYSNQPQHF. CDR3 in DNA: TGTGCCAGTAGTAGGCTGGACGGGCCGTATAGCAATCAGCCCCAGCATTTT. The chain joins TRBV19 to TRBJ1-5, with no clear D. V lost 4 bases and J lost 0, with 16 bases in between. CDR3 size: 17 residues. CDR1 is LNHDA, CDR2 SQIVND, per germline (reference sequence). Full variable domain (outside the CDR3, taken from reference TRBV19 and TRBJ1-5): DGGITQSPKYLFRKEGQNVTLSCEQNLNHDAMYWYRQDPGQGLRLIYYSQIVNDFQKGDIAEGYSVSREKKESFPLTVTSAQKNPTAFYLCASSRLDGPYSNQPQHFGDGTRLSIL.

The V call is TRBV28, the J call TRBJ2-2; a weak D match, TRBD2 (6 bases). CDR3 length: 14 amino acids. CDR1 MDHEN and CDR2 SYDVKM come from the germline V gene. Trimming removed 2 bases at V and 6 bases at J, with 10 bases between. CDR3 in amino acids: CASSLGGVAGELFF. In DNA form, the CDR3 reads TGTGCCAGCAGTTTAGGAGGGGTGGCCGGGGAGCTGTTTTTT.

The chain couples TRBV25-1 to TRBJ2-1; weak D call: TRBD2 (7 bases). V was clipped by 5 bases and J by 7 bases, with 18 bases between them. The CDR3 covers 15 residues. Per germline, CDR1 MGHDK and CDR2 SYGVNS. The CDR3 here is CASSFTGAGVNEQFF. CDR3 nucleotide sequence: TGTGCCAGCAGTTTTACGGGGGCGGGGGTGAATGAGCAGTTCTTC.

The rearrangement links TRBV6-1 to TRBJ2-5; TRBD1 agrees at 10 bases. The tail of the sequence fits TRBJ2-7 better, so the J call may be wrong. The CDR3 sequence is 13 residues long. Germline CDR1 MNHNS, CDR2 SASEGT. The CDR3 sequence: CASLRDRGYEQYF. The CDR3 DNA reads TGTGCCAGTCTCCGGGACAGGGGCTACGAGCAGTACTTC.

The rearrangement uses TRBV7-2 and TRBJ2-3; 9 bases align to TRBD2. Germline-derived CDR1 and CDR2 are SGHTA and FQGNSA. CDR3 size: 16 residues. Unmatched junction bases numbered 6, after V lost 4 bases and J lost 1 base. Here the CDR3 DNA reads TGTGCCAGCAGCTATGGGCCTAGCGGGGGCACAGATACGCAGTATTTT. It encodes CASSYGPSGGTDTQYF.

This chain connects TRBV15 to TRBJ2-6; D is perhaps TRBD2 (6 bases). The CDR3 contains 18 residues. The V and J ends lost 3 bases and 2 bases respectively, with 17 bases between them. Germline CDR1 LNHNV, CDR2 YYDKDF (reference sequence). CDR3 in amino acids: CATSSRGIPVPGANVLTF. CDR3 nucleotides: TGTGCCACCAGCAGCCGGGGGATCCCGGTACCTGGGGCCAACGTCCTGACTTTC.

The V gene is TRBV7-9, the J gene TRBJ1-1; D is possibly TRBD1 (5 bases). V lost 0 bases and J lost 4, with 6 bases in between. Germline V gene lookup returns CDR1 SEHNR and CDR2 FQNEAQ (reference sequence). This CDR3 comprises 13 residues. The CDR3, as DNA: TGTGCCAGCAGCTTAGCGCAGGGCACTGAAGCTTTCTTT. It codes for CASSLAQGTEAFF.